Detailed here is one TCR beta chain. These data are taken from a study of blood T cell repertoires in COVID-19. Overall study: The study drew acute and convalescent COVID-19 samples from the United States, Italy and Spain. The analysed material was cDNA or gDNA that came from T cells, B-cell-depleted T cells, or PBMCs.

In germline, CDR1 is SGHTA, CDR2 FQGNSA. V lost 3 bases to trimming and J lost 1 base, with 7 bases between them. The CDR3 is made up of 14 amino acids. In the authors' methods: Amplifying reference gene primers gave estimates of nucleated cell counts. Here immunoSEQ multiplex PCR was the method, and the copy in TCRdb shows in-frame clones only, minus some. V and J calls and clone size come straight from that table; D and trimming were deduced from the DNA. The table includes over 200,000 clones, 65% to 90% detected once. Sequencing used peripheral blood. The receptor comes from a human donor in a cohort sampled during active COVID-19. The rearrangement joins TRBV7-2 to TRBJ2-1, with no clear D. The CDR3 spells CASSFVQSYNEQFF. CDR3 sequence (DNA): TGTGCCAGCAGCTTTGTCCAATCCTACAATGAGCAGTTCTTC.